A selection of T cell receptor beta chains follows, all from one sample in a study of cytomegalovirus exposure and HLA in healthy donors. TCRdb keeps only in-frame clones here, not all; method: immunoSEQ multiplex PCR. The sample carries roughly 120,000 clones, 75% to 85% recorded once. The sequenced sample was PBMCs. The origin of the receptors is a man aged 25 to 40 in good health and CMV-seropositive. The CDR3 runs from the conserved cysteine through the conserved F or W. Each record gives: V gene, J gene, D gene, CDR3 length, clone size, CDR3 protein, CDR3 DNA. The D gene is left open where the match is weak. A row's size may be missing; if present it is once, few, many or a size class.

>TRBV4-1|TRBJ2-1|TRBD2|16|-
CASSFQKLAVYNEQFF
TGCGCCAGCAGCTTCCAGAAACTAGCGGTGTACAATGAGCAGTTCTTC
>TRBV19|TRBJ1-3|TRBD1|15|-
CASSQDRGNRNTIYF
TGTGCCAGTAGCCAGGACAGGGGGAATCGGAACACCATATATTTT
>TRBV7-9|TRBJ1-1|-|11|-
CASVGDTEAFF
TGTGCCAGCGTCGGGGACACTGAAGCTTTCTTT
>TRBV28|TRBJ1-6|-|11|-
CASSQNSPLHF
TGTGCCAGCAGCCAAAATTCACCCCTCCACTTT
>TRBV27|TRBJ2-5|TRBD1|17|-
CASSPSAGDRGRETQYF
TGTGCCAGCAGTCCATCGGCAGGGGACAGGGGGAGGGAGACCCAGTACTTC
>TRBV15|TRBJ2-1|-|16|-
CATSRGPRDTPNEQFF
TGTGCCACCAGCAGAGGACCGAGGGACACCCCCAATGAGCAGTTCTTC
>TRBV7-2|TRBJ2-6|TRBD1|15|-
CASSWDGQVANGLTF
TGTGCCAGCAGCTGGGATGGACAGGTTGCCAACGGCCTGACTTTC
>TRBV28|TRBJ2-7|-|17|-
CASSLWDWRQTLYEQYF
TGTGCCAGCAGTTTATGGGATTGGCGACAGACATTATACGAGCAGTACTTC
>TRBV10-3|TRBJ2-2|-|14|-
CAPQGQKNTGELFF
TGTGCCCCACAAGGACAGAAGAACACCGGGGAGCTGTTTTTT
>TRBV4-3|TRBJ1-2|-|14|-
CASSQGEEYYGYTF
TGCGCCAGCAGCCAAGGCGAAGAGTACTATGGCTACACCTTC
>TRBV7-8|TRBJ2-3|TRBD1|14|-
CASSPREGAPGQYF
TGTGCCAGCAGCCCCAGAGAGGGGGCCCCGGGGCAGTATTTT
>TRBV6-5|TRBJ2-7|TRBD1|15|-
CASSYYRGRGGEQYF
TGTGCCAGCAGTTACTACAGGGGGCGAGGTGGCGAGCAGTACTTC
>TRBV11-2|TRBJ1-1|-|15|-
CASSPAGAGATEAFF
TGTGCCAGCAGCCCTGCGGGGGCAGGGGCCACTGAAGCTTTCTTT
>TRBV6-4|TRBJ2-1|TRBD1|14|-
CASSDGTGVLKQFF
TGTGCCAGCAGTGACGGGACAGGGGTCCTCAAGCAGTTCTTC
>TRBV4-2|TRBJ2-7|TRBD1|15|-
CASSLLQGVVDEQYF
TGTGCCAGCAGCCTCCTACAGGGGGTGGTCGACGAGCAGTACTTC
>TRBV25-1|TRBJ1-1|-|11|-
CASSRNTEAFF
TGTGCCAGCAGTCGGAACACTGAAGCTTTCTTT
>TRBV7-9|TRBJ1-2|-|14|-
CASSLGTNNYGYTF
TGTGCCAGCAGCTTAGGGACAAATAACTATGGCTACACCTTC
>TRBV29-1|TRBJ2-7|TRBD2|13|-
CSVTSGKNYEQYF
TGCAGCGTAACTAGCGGGAAAAATTACGAGCAGTACTTC
>TRBV6-5|TRBJ2-1|TRBD2|15|-
CASSYSDSGGWEQFF
TGTGCCAGCAGTTACTCGGATAGCGGGGGGTGGGAGCAGTTCTTC
>TRBV5-1|TRBJ1-1|TRBD1|17|-
CASATIFQTGRNTEAFF
TGCGCCAGCGCGACAATTTTCCAGACAGGGAGGAACACTGAAGCTTTCTTT
>TRBV19|TRBJ1-1|-|14|-
CASSKARWNTEAFF
TGTGCCAGTAGTAAAGCCCGTTGGAACACTGAAGCTTTCTTT
>TRBV5-4|TRBJ1-2|-|13|-
CASSSQYNYGYTF
TGTGCCAGCAGCTCCCAGTATAACTATGGCTACACCTTC
>TRBV7-8|TRBJ2-5|TRBD2|16|once
CASSFVLAGPQETQYF
TGTGCCAGCAGCTTTGTACTAGCGGGCCCCCAAGAGACCCAGTACTTC
>TRBV4-1|TRBJ2-5|-|15|-
CASSQDLRVGETQYF
TGCGCCAGCAGCCAAGATTTGCGGGTAGGAGAGACCCAGTACTTC
>TRBV9|TRBJ2-3|-|13|once
CASSVDHTDTQYF
TGTGCCAGCAGCGTAGATCACACAGATACGCAGTATTTT
>TRBV19|TRBJ2-7|-|13|-
CASSLGWDYEQYF
TGTGCCAGTAGTCTCGGATGGGACTACGAGCAGTACTTC
>TRBV4-1|TRBJ1-3|-|14|-
CASSQDSVGNTIYF
TGCGCCAGCAGCCAAGATTCGGTCGGAAACACCATATATTTT
>TRBV19|TRBJ2-1|TRBD1|17|-
CASSIFGTGGLYNEQFF
TGTGCCAGTAGTATCTTCGGGACAGGGGGCCTATACAATGAGCAGTTCTTC
>TRBV27|TRBJ2-7|TRBD2|15|-
CASSSVRGAPGEQYF
TGTGCCAGCAGTTCGGTGCGGGGGGCCCCCGGAGAGCAGTACTTC
>TRBV29-1|TRBJ1-1|-|13|-
CSVGVREGTEAFF
TGCAGCGTTGGTGTCAGGGAGGGCACTGAAGCTTTCTTT
>TRBV27|TRBJ2-7|-|14|-
CASRLSGSSYEQYF
TGTGCCAGCAGACTTAGCGGCAGCTCCTACGAGCAGTACTTC
>TRBV7-2|TRBJ1-1|TRBD1|14|-
CASSLLAGGTEAFF
TGTGCCAGCAGCTTATTGGCAGGGGGGACTGAAGCTTTCTTT
>TRBV15|TRBJ1-2|-|15|-
CATSRGGEAAYGYTF
TGTGCCACCAGCAGAGGGGGGGAGGCAGCTTATGGCTACACCTTC
>TRBV7-3|TRBJ2-2|TRBD2|16|-
CASSLRGLANTGELFF
TGTGCCAGCAGCTTACGGGGACTAGCTAACACCGGGGAGCTGTTTTTT
>TRBV27|TRBJ2-7|TRBD1|14|-
CASSLVGGSDEQYF
TGTGCCAGCAGTTTAGTAGGGGGCTCCGACGAGCAGTACTTC
>TRBV10-3|TRBJ2-1|TRBD2|14|-
CAISPSGGGNEQFF
TGTGCCATCAGTCCTAGCGGGGGGGGTAATGAGCAGTTCTTC
>TRBV28|TRBJ2-6|TRBD1|15|-
CASGTGGSGANVLTF
TGTGCCAGCGGTACAGGGGGGTCTGGGGCCAACGTCCTGACTTTC